This T cell receptor beta chain was obtained from a study of spatial heterogeneity in lung cancer. Described time point: sample taken at primary tumor resection. Donors were some 72 untreated early-stage non-small cell lung cancer patients. TCRdb processed the 5' RACE reads anew with MiXCR; each CDR3 protein has one entry. This sample has about 2,300 distinct CDR3 sequences, with over 12% found just once. This clonotype showed up just a few times. Germline lookup yields CDR1 MNHEY and CDR2 SVGEGT. V shed 2 bases, J shed 7 bases, and the junction held 7 bases outside the gene matches. CDR3 length: 15 residues.

Sequenced material: normal lung tissue next to the tumor, taken at surgery. The sequence was collected from a male donor with early-stage non-small cell lung cancer. The V and J genes are TRBV6-2 or TRBV6-3 and TRBJ2-1; 8 nucleotides match TRBD1. The CDR3 region has the DNA TGTGCCAGCAGTTACATATCCCAGGGGGCAAATGAGCAGTTCTTC. It is translated as CASSYISQGANEQFF.